This T cell receptor (beta chain) was recovered during a study of cytomegalovirus exposure and HLA in healthy donors. To note about this clone: Antigen specificity is unknown.

Broader study findings: According to the study, some 160 TCR beta chains were cytomegalovirus-associated. According to a subsequent analysis, TCR clusters identified in the first cohort showed a tendency to co-occur across the roughly 120 validation repertoires. Most TCR sequences were uncommon, yet certain public TCRs appeared in many donors.

Trimming left V 3 bases short and J 9 bases short, with 17 bases between. Germline assignment: CDR1 MNHEY and CDR2 SMNVEV (reference sequence). The CDR3 covers 15 residues. Clones were read by immunoSEQ multiplex PCR, and TCRdb kept only the in-frame ones, dropping some. The sample has roughly 100,000 clones, about 95% seen once; the top ten hold 0.7% to 0.9%. The chain couples TRBV27 to TRBJ2-2; D may be TRBD2 (6 bases). Sample: PBMCs. The sequence derives from a woman aged 18-30 years in good health and CMV-seronegative. CDR3 residues: CASSFSGTAVRELFF. CDR3 nucleotides: TGTGCCAGCAGTTTTTCCGGGACTGCGGTTCGGGAGCTGTTTTTT.